The T cell receptor (beta chain) under discussion was sequenced for a study of response to subunit inactivated influenza vaccine. Study-level findings and limits: Authors suggested few new T cells are recruited by each seasonal influenza vaccination.

This clonotype was picked up a small number of times. Antigen: not known. The CDR3 contains 20 residues. Germline loops: CDR1 SGHAT, CDR2 FQNNGV. J was trimmed by 0 bases and V by 1 base; bases with no gene match: 6. TCRdb used MiXCR to reprocess the RT-PCR reads, holding one entry per CDR3 protein. The sample includes roughly 570,000 distinct CDR3 sequences, 12% to 15% seen only once; the top ten take approximately 12%. The sequences come from PBMCs from blood, collected 11 to 12 days after vaccination. The clonotype was recovered from a man aged 45-65 years who received an inactivated influenza vaccine. V and J are TRBV11-2 and TRBJ2-6; TRBD2 aligns across 13 bases. The CDR3 nucleotides read TGTGCCAGCAGCTTAGTCCTACTAGCGGGAGGGAACTCTGGGGCCAACGTCCTGACTTTC. This codes for CASSLVLLAGGNSGANVLTF.